Following are 2 T cell receptor beta chains from one sample sequenced in a study of T cells after somatic rescue of genetic block. Profiled with immunoSEQ multiplex PCR; TCRdb holds only in-frame clones, not every one. Of 70,000 or so clones listed, 90% to 95% are singletons. The specimen sequenced was peripheral blood mononuclear cells (PBMCs). These receptor sequences come from a man aged 35 to 55.

V and J are TRBV4-3 and TRBJ2-7; D is possibly TRBD1 or TRBD2 (5 bases each). V gave up 0 bases and J gave up 0 bases, with 15 bases separating them. The V gene's germline CDR1 is LGHNA and CDR2 YSLEER. The CDR3 totals 17 residues. The CDR3 nucleotides are TGCGCCAGCAGCCAAGATTATTTGGGACGGAGCTCCTACGAGCAGTACTTC. Encoded protein: CASSQDYLGRSSYEQYF.

This chain links TRBV5-4 with TRBJ1-2; D may be TRBD1 (5 bases). CDR1 is SGHNT and CDR2 is YYREEE in the germline V gene (reference sequence). V lost 6 bases and J 5 bases, leaving 20 bases between the germline ends. This CDR3 is built from 15 residues. The CDR3 sequence is CASTPGVGVVYGYTF. In DNA form, the CDR3 reads TGTGCCAGCACCCCGGGGGTAGGGGTGGTATATGGCTACACCTTC.